This T cell receptor beta chain is from a study of T cell repertoires in cytomegalovirus infection (dated by TCRdb to between 2018 and 2020). Turning to the overall study: The peptide stimulations were aimed at well-studied HLA-B-restricted epitopes as well as recently identified HLA-C-restricted CMV epitopes, whose presentation resists viral immunomodulation. Donor HLA type was relevant to the analysis, because carriage of CMV infection together with the matching HLA type was indicated by public TCR beta signatures. Overall study outcomes, separate from this receptor: The ex vivo response was dominated by HLA-C-restricted CMV-specific TCR beta clonotypes, and the single most frequent clonotype in two of eight donors was supplied by these HLA-C-restricted clonotypes. Cumulative frequency of public TCR beta family members discriminated carriers of CMV infection plus the relevant HLA type in this cohort and an independent approximately 370-donor cohort.

Sequencing instrument: Illumina HiSeq 1500. TCRdb trimmed the raw reads at Q25, called clones with MiXCR and kept productive beta chains. Merged by CDR3 protein, the rows form single entries marked with the most common genes and DNA. A total of 750,000 to 950,000 distinct CDR3 sequences appear in this sample, 25% to 35% of them only once. The ten largest make up around 12% of the sample. Read against the paper, the sample's treatment or condition label means: in vitro stimulation with specific CMV peptide epitopes to enrich CMV-specific T cells. Taken from the germline V gene, the CDR1 and CDR2 loops are SGHTA and FQGTGA. The CDR3, from cysteine to phenylalanine, totals 14 residues. The only DNA kept is the CDR3, 42 bases in frame from the first base. The germline V end is reduced by 5 bases and the J end by 9 bases; junction bases left unmatched: 6. This clonotype was picked up one time. Its antigen has not been determined. No per-base quality is available; no much larger clone lies one base away. Just one read gives weak support.

This clonotype was obtained from a human donor in good health (CMV status not recorded). Some clones in this sample may be carry-over from other donors' samples. The sample in question was cultured CD8+ T cells from PBMCs, obtained from culture after CMV antigen stimulation. The chain is assembled from TRBV7-3 and TRBJ2-1; TRBD2 matches 11 bases in the middle. In nucleotides, the sequence is TGTGCCAGCAGCCCGACTAGCGGGGTGCGTGAGCAGTTCTTC. The resulting protein is CASSPTSGVREQFF.